The 26 T cell receptor beta chains listed next were all sequenced from one sample in a study of T cell clonality in common variable immunodeficiency. Sequencing used immunoSEQ multiplex PCR; TCRdb keeps in-frame clones, though not all of them. The data show 35,000 to 50,000 clones, with none appearing a single time. Sequenced input: peripheral blood mononuclear cells. These receptors originate from a person aged 18 to 75 in good health.

The CDR3 DNA, read in part, is TGTGCCAGCAGCTTGGCCCCCCCCAGCTCCTACAATGAG. The encoded protein is CASSLAPPSSYNE. The CDR3 in full is CASSLAPPSSYNEQFF. V and J are TRBV7-6 and TRBJ2-1; D is unresolved. With the read ending 3 residues before the CDR3 end, the germline J gene is used to fill in that end. V was shortened by 3 bases and J by 0 bases, with 12 bases between the two germline ends. Germline V gene sequence: CDR1 SGHVS, CDR2 FNYEAQ. CDR3 size: 16 residues.

This clone was recorded at least ten times. The read ends 3 residues early relative to the CDR3; the germline J gene fills the gap. The rearrangement links TRBV5-1 to TRBJ2-7; D is possibly TRBD1 (7 bases). There are 15 residues in the CDR3. Trimming left V 0 bases short and J 6 bases short, with 16 bases between. Looked up from germline, CDR1 is SGHRS and CDR2 is YFSETQ. CDR3 DNA, as far as it was read: TGCGCCAGCAGCTTGGAAGGGCAGGGGGGTGGCGAG. It encodes CASSLEGQGGGE. The full CDR3 protein reads CASSLEGQGGGEQYF.

At least ten counts were recorded for this clone. The CDR3 end is not reached by the read, which stops 3 residues before it; the germline J gene fills it in. V usage is TRBV9 and J usage is TRBJ1-1; D gene ambiguous. The CDR3 totals 14 residues. Germline CDR1 SGDLS, CDR2 YYNGEE. Trimming cost V 0 bases and J 1 base, with 7 bases left between them. The part of the CDR3 DNA that was read is TGTGCCAGCAGCGTAGGGGCGGGGAACACTGAA. Encoded protein: CASSVGAGNTE. The full CDR3 protein reads CASSVGAGNTEAFF. Full variable domain (outside the CDR3, taken from reference TRBV9 and TRBJ1-1): DSGVTQTPKHLITATGQRVTLRCSPRSGDLSVYWYQQSLDQGLQFLIQYYNGEERAKGNILERFSAQQFPDLHSELNLSSLELGDSALYFCASSVGAGNTEAFFGQGTRLTVV.

This clone was counted at least ten times. The observed sequence ends 3 residues before the CDR3 terminus, with the missing tail filled in from the germline J gene. The chain links TRBV28 to TRBJ2-1, with 9 positions matching TRBD2. This CDR3 spans 14 amino acids. V trimming: 7 bases; J trimming: 3 bases; junction bases outside the gene matches: 4. The V gene's germline CDR1 is MDHEN and CDR2 SYDVKM. CDR3 DNA, as far as it was read: TGTGCCAGCACCATAGCGGGAGTCTACAATGAG. Amino acids: CASTIAGVYNE. The whole CDR3 protein is CASTIAGVYNEQFF.

For this clone: The observed sequence ends 3 residues before the CDR3 terminus, with the missing tail filled in from the germline J gene. The genes are TRBV10-2 and TRBJ2-1, with 10 positions matching TRBD2. CDR3 length: 16 amino acids. Germline V gene data show CDR1 as WSHSY and CDR2 as SAAADI. V lost 7 bases to trimming and J lost 8 bases; unmatched junction nucleotides: 14. The sequenced CDR3 bases are TGCGCCAGCATCCCAGCGGGAGGGAACAAAGGCGATGAG. Translation: CASIPAGGNKGDE. The CDR3, in full, reads CASIPAGGNKGDEQFF.

This clone was seen repeatedly, ten times or more. The read ends 3 residues before the CDR3 terminus; that terminus is restored from the germline J gene. This rearrangement joins TRBV12-3 or TRBV12-4 to TRBJ1-1, with 7 bases lining up with TRBD1. V lost 6 bases, J lost 0 bases, and 4 bases stayed unmatched. This CDR3 has 14 amino acids. CDR3 residues: CASRLGQLNTEAFF. The CDR3 DNA, read in part, is TGTGCCAGCAGGCTGGGACAGTTGAACACTGAA.

This clone was observed many times. Coverage ceases 3 residues before the CDR3 finishes, and the germline J gene fills in the end. This chain links TRBV18 with TRBJ2-7; TRBD2 matches 12 bases. J gave up 3 bases and V 1 base, and 10 bases lay outside the gene matches. CDR3 length: 18 residues. From germline, CDR1 is KGHSH and CDR2 LQKENI. The CDR3 is CASSPHQITSGRYYEQYF. The covered CDR3 bases are TGTGCCAGCTCACCACATCAGATCACTAGCGGGAGGTACTACGAG.

In its sample, this clone was seen many times. CDR3 bases read: TGTGCCAGCAGCTTAGCCCACTCGTACTCCTACAATGAG. It yields the protein CASSLAHSYSYNE. The entire CDR3 sequence reads CASSLAHSYSYNEQFF. V usage is TRBV7-3 and J usage is TRBJ2-1; D is uncertain. Read data end 3 residues before the CDR3 end; the end is taken from the germline J gene. Germline V lookup: CDR1 SGHTA, CDR2 FQGTGA. The CDR3 length is 16 residues. The V gene lost 2 bases and the J gene lost 0 bases, with 11 bases spanning the gap.

This clone was detected ten times or more. The CDR3 end falls 3 residues outside the read, so it is completed with the germline J gene. The chain has TRBV5-6 and TRBJ2-7; TRBD1 agrees at 8 bases. Germline V CDR1 and CDR2: SGHDT, YYEEEE. V lost 4 bases, J lost 6 bases, and 12 bases stayed unmatched. The CDR3 extends over 15 amino acids. This CDR3 reads CASSLGQAMLGEQYF. Partial CDR3 DNA: TGTGCCAGCAGCCTGGGACAGGCAATGTTGGGCGAG.

On this clone: The CDR3 end falls 3 residues outside the read, so it is completed with the germline J gene. The rearrangement joins TRBV2 to TRBJ2-1; D is possibly TRBD2 (5 bases). The V end was cut by 6 bases, the J end by 0 bases, with 12 bases between. The germline V gene encodes CDR1 SNHLY and CDR2 FYNNEI. The CDR3 runs to 15 residues. The CDR3 spells CASSKRMSSYNEQFF. The DNA read from the CDR3 is TGTGCCAGCAGCAAGCGGATGAGCTCCTACAATGAG.

This clone was found many times. The read ends 3 residues before the CDR3 terminus; that terminus is restored from the germline J gene. V gene TRBV20-1 combines with J gene TRBJ2-3; 7 positions match TRBD2. Trimming cost V 1 base and J 3 bases; bases outside gene matches: 13. This CDR3 region has 17 residues. Germline V gene sequence: CDR1 DFQATT, CDR2 SNEGSKA (reference sequence). The covered CDR3 bases are TGCAGTGCTAGAGCTCGGCGCACTAGCGATAGGACAGATACG. Protein sequence: CSARARRTSDRTDT. The full CDR3 protein reads CSARARRTSDRTDTQYF.

This clone was recorded at least ten times. The observed sequence ends 3 residues before the CDR3 terminus, with the missing tail filled in from the germline J gene. The genes are TRBV20-1 and TRBJ2-3; D is uncertain. Germline CDR1 is DFQATT and CDR2 is SNEGSKA (reference sequence). The CDR3 is 12 residues long. Between the trimmed V and J ends, which lost 0 bases and 7 bases, there was a span of 8 bases. The CDR3 is CSARDPVNTQYF. The sequenced part of the CDR3 DNA is TGCAGTGCTAGAGATCCGGTAAATACG.

This clone was picked up many times. The read terminates 3 residues ahead of where the CDR3 ends, so the germline J gene completes it. V and J are TRBV20-1 and TRBJ2-7, with 7 bases fitting TRBD2. CDR3 length: 14 residues. The V gene's germline CDR1 is DFQATT and CDR2 SNEGSKA (reference sequence). Trimming cost V 6 bases and J 5 bases; bases outside gene matches: 13. CDR3 bases read: TGCAGTGCCCTTTTGGGCGGGAGTTCCCACGAG. This translates into CSALLGGSSHE. The full CDR3 protein reads CSALLGGSSHEQYF.

In its sample, this clone was seen many times. The read ends 3 residues before the CDR3 terminus; that terminus is restored from the germline J gene. This chain uses TRBV30 with TRBJ2-7; D uncertain. The CDR3 runs 11 residues. The germline CDR1 and CDR2 sequences are GTSNPN and SVGIG (reference sequence). The V gene lost 3 bases and the J gene lost 4 bases, with 7 bases spanning the gap. CDR3 region: CAWSLSYEQYF. The part of the CDR3 DNA that was read is TGTGCCTGGAGCCTCTCTTACGAG.

This clone was recorded many times. Coverage ceases 3 residues before the CDR3 finishes, and the germline J gene fills in the end. This chain uses TRBV20-1 with TRBJ2-1, with a weak D call TRBD2 (6 bases). This CDR3 comprises 17 residues. Germline assignment: CDR1 DFQATT and CDR2 SNEGSKA (reference sequence). With 4 bases removed from V and 0 bases from J, the gap between germline ends came to 19 bases. The DNA read from the CDR3 is TGCAGTGCTATTTCCAGCGGGTTTATTATCTCCTACAATGAG. Translating gives CSAISSGFIISYNE. The full-length CDR3 reads as CSAISSGFIISYNEQFF.

This clone was counted ten times or more. The read gets to within 3 residues of the CDR3 end, and the germline J gene fills in the rest. The rearrangement joins TRBV7-8 to TRBJ1-2, with TRBD1 identical over 8 bases. CDR1 and CDR2 (germline): SGHVS, FQNEAQ. The CDR3 is made up of 16 amino acids. J lost 5 bases, V lost 3 bases, and 11 bases had no gene match. CDR3 loop: CASSLDRRDRRYGYTF. The CDR3 bases that were read are TGTGCCAGCAGCTTGGACCGGAGGGACAGGAGATATGGC.

This clone was seen at least ten times. The read ends 3 residues shy of where the CDR3 ends; the end is completed using the germline J gene. This chain links TRBV20-1 with TRBJ2-1, with 15 bases identical to TRBD2. Per germline, CDR1 DFQATT and CDR2 SNEGSKA (reference sequence). V dropped 6 bases and J dropped 2; count of bases not matched to a gene: 8. This CDR3 is 17 amino acids long. CDR3 in amino acids: CSAWGLAGGAPYNEQFF. CDR3 DNA, as far as it was read: TGCAGTGCGTGGGGACTAGCGGGAGGAGCGCCCTACAATGAG.

This clone was counted at least ten times. The CDR3 end falls 3 residues outside the read, so it is completed with the germline J gene. The chain carries TRBV20-1 and TRBJ2-3, with D possibly TRBD1 on 6 matching bases. Germline lookup yields CDR1 DFQATT and CDR2 SNEGSKA (reference sequence). Trimming stripped 3 bases from V and 0 bases from J, with 13 bases between. This CDR3 is built from 15 residues. The DNA read from the CDR3 is TGCAGTGCTAGGACAGGAGTGCTAAGCACAGATACG. It specifies CSARTGVLSTDT. The entire CDR3 protein reads CSARTGVLSTDTQYF.

Ten or more counts support this clone. The read is 3 residues too short to cover the CDR3 end, so that end is filled in from the germline J gene. The genes are TRBV5-6 and TRBJ1-1; 8 bases agree with TRBD1. With V trimmed by 3 bases and J by 1 base, 2 bases remained unmatched. This CDR3 comprises 14 residues. CDR1 and CDR2 (germline): SGHDT, YYEEEE. Here the CDR3 reads CASSSGTGNTEAFF. The DNA read from the CDR3 is TGTGCCAGCAGCTCCGGGACAGGGAACACTGAA.

Details on this clone: Read sequence stops 3 residues before the CDR3 end, and the germline J gene provides the missing end. The chain joins TRBV6-2 or TRBV6-3 to TRBJ1-1, with TRBD1 matching over 8 bases. Losses at the gene ends were 5 bases for V and 0 bases for J; bases not matched to a gene: 8. The CDR3 length is 16 residues. CDR1 and CDR2 from the germline V gene are MNHEY and SVGEGT. The covered CDR3 bases are TGTGCCAGCAGTAAAGACAGGGGTTCGGTGAACACTGAA. This gives the protein CASSKDRGSVNTE. The CDR3, in full, reads CASSKDRGSVNTEAFF.

This clone was counted ten times or more. CDR3 DNA, as far as it was read: TGCGCCAGCAGCCAAGACCTACACAATGAG. It specifies CASSQDLHNE. In full, the CDR3 is CASSQDLHNEQFF. The chain combines TRBV4-1 with TRBJ2-1; D uncertain. The CDR3 extends 3 residues past the end of the read, so its final part is completed from the germline J gene. The CDR3 has 13 amino acids. The germline V gene has CDR1 MGHRA and CDR2 YSYEKL. Trimming stripped 0 bases from V and 5 bases from J, with 5 bases between.

This clone was recorded many times. The CDR3 extends 3 residues past the end of the read, so its final part is completed from the germline J gene. This chain joins TRBV19 and TRBJ2-7; 8 bases align to TRBD1. The CDR3 has 15 amino acids. Germline CDR1 LNHDA, CDR2 SQIVND (reference sequence). The V and J ends lost 1 base and 1 base, in that order; junction bases with no gene match: 3. The CDR3 DNA, read in part, is TGTGCCAGTAGTATAGGCAACAGGGGGTCCTACGAG. It specifies CASSIGNRGSYE. The full CDR3 protein reads CASSIGNRGSYEQYF.

The table lists this clone with many counts. The CDR3 end lies 3 residues beyond the end of the read and is filled in from the germline J gene. This chain links TRBV9 with TRBJ2-2; a possible D gene is TRBD1 (5 bases). Trimming removed 0 bases at V and 6 bases at J, with 15 bases between. The germline V gene encodes CDR1 SGDLS and CDR2 YYNGEE. The CDR3 spans 16 residues. CDR3 DNA, as far as it was read: TGTGCCAGCAGCGTAGATGGCAGGGCTGGTCCCGGGGAG. Translation: CASSVDGRAGPGE. The complete CDR3 reads CASSVDGRAGPGELFF.

This clone was picked up many times. The read gets to within 3 residues of the CDR3 end, and the germline J gene fills in the rest. This sequence joins TRBV20-1 and TRBJ2-1; D is perhaps TRBD2 (5 bases). CDR1 DFQATT and CDR2 SNEGSKA come from the germline V gene (reference sequence). Trimming removed 0 bases from V and 0 bases from J, with 12 bases in between. The CDR3 loop spans 16 amino acids. The covered CDR3 bases are TGCAGTGCTAGAGATCAGCTAGCAGTCTCCTACAATGAG. Its protein is CSARDQLAVSYNE. The entire CDR3 protein is CSARDQLAVSYNEQFF.

The sample holds many counts of this clone. The read ends 3 residues early relative to the CDR3; the germline J gene fills the gap. The chain couples TRBV7-9 to TRBJ2-2; D is perhaps TRBD1 (5 bases). Trimming pared 5 bases from V and 4 bases from J, leaving 11 bases between. Germline V gene sequence: CDR1 SEHNR, CDR2 FQNEAQ (reference sequence). The CDR3 covers 14 residues. The DNA read from the CDR3 is TGTGCCAGCAGCCAGCAGGGTGCCACCGGGGAG. This sequence encodes CASSQQGATGE. The complete CDR3 reads CASSQQGATGELFF.

This clone was detected ten times or more. The sequence runs out 3 residues before the end of the CDR3; the remainder is reconstructed from the germline J gene. This chain connects TRBV28 to TRBJ2-5; TRBD2 aligns across 7 bases. The V gene end was trimmed by 3 bases and the J gene end by 1 base; junction bases not matched to a gene: 5. In germline, CDR1 is MDHEN, CDR2 SYDVKM. The CDR3 loop spans 15 amino acids. The sequenced part of the CDR3 DNA is TGTGCCAGCAGTTTTAGGCGGGAGATCCAAGAGACC. This encodes CASSFRREIQET. The full CDR3 reads CASSFRREIQETQYF.